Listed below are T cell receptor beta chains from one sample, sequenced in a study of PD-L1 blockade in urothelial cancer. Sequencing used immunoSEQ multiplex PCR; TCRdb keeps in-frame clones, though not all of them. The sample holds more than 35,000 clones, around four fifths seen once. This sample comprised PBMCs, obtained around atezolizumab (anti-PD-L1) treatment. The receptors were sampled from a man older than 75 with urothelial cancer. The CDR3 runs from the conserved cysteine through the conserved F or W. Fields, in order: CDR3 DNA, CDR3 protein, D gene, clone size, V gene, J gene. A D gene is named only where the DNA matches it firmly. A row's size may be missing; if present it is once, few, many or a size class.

TGTGCCAGCAGCGTCTCTAGCGGGAGCTCCTACGAGCAGTACTTC	CASSVSSGSSYEQYF	TRBD2	NA	TRBV9	TRBJ2-7
TGTGCCAGCAGCTTGGTCTCTGGACAGGGATTGTGGGGGGCCAACGTCCTGACTTTC	CASSLVSGQGLWGANVLTF	TRBD1	NA	TRBV5-6	TRBJ2-6
TGTGCCACCCAACTAGCGGAAGGCTCCTACGAGCAGTACTTC	CATQLAEGSYEQYF	TRBD2	NA	TRBV19	TRBJ2-7
TGTGCCAGCAGCCCAAAAAAGGGGACAGGGGTCCCCAATGAGCAGTTCTTC	CASSPKKGTGVPNEQFF	TRBD1	NA	TRBV7-9	TRBJ2-1
TGTGCCAGCAGTTTAGCCTCAATAGGGGGTGAGCAGTACTTC	CASSLASIGGEQYF	NA	once	TRBV27	TRBJ2-7
TGTGCCATCAGAGTCGACAGTACCACCTACGAGCAGTACTTC	CAIRVDSTTYEQYF	NA	NA	TRBV10-3	TRBJ2-7
TGTGCCAGCAAAATCTCCGGGACTAACTACGAGCAGTACTTC	CASKISGTNYEQYF	TRBD2	NA	TRBV5-4	TRBJ2-7
TGCGCCATCTGCGGACAGGGGAGATTCACTGAAGCTTTCTTT	CAICGQGRFTEAFF	TRBD1	NA	TRBV10-1	TRBJ1-1
TGTGCCAGCAATCGAGACAGCCCGATCACTGAAGCTTTCTTT	CASNRDSPITEAFF	NA	NA	TRBV2	TRBJ1-1
TGCGCCAGCAGCCAGACAGGCTCCTACGAGCAGTACTTC	CASSQTGSYEQYF	NA	NA	TRBV4-1	TRBJ2-7
TGTGCCAGCAGCTTAGTAGCCGGGACTAGCGGGACTTACGAGCAGTACTTC	CASSLVAGTSGTYEQYF	TRBD2	once	TRBV7-2	TRBJ2-7
TGTGCCAGCAGCCCGTTGGGACAGGCCACCGGGGAGCTGTTTTTT	CASSPLGQATGELFF	TRBD1	NA	TRBV7-7	TRBJ2-2
TGTGCCAGCAGTCCTTTTGGAGCGGGAGGGAATGGCAATGAGCAGTTCTTC	CASSPFGAGGNGNEQFF	TRBD2	NA	TRBV27	TRBJ2-1
TGTGCCAGCAACGGACAGGGGGTTGGGGAAAAACTGTTTTTT	CASNGQGVGEKLFF	TRBD1	once	TRBV6-1	TRBJ1-4
TGTGCCAGCAGTGCAGGGCGATTACCCGGCACAGATACGCAGTATTTT	CASSAGRLPGTDTQYF	NA	NA	TRBV2	TRBJ2-3
TGTGCCAGTGCAGGGGGCCACGAGCAGTACTTC	CASAGGHEQYF	TRBD1	NA	TRBV6-5	TRBJ2-7
TGCGCCAGCAGCGTTCTGGGACAGGGAGGTGGCAATGAGCAGTTCTTC	CASSVLGQGGGNEQFF	TRBD1	NA	TRBV5-1	TRBJ2-1
TGTGCCTCGTCTACTAGCGGGGGGGATTACAATGAGCAGTTCTTC	CASSTSGGDYNEQFF	TRBD2	NA	TRBV30	TRBJ2-1
TGTGCCAGTAGTTCCGGGACTAGCGGGAGGGCTATTGCAGATACGCAGTATTTT	CASSSGTSGRAIADTQYF	TRBD2	NA	TRBV19	TRBJ2-3
TGTGCCAGCAGCCCGGACAGGGAAGGTGATACGCAGTATTTT	CASSPDREGDTQYF	TRBD1	once	TRBV7-2	TRBJ2-3
TGTGCCAGCAGTTTGGGAGGGGAGGGACAGCCCCAGCATTTT	CASSLGGEGQPQHF	NA	few	TRBV28	TRBJ1-5
TGTGCCTCCACCGACCCCGGGGACAGGGTGATTAATGAGCAGTTCTTC	CASTDPGDRVINEQFF	TRBD1	NA	TRBV10-3	TRBJ2-1
TGTGCCAGTAGTCCGAGACAGGGGAGCACAGATACGCAGTATTTT	CASSPRQGSTDTQYF	TRBD1	NA	TRBV19	TRBJ2-3
TGTGCCAGCTCACCAAGAGGAGGGGACTATCTCTACGAGCAGTACTTC	CASSPRGGDYLYEQYF	TRBD2	few	TRBV18	TRBJ2-7
TGCGCCAGCTCCCTAGCGGGGGCCTCCTACGAGCAGTACTTC	CASSLAGASYEQYF	TRBD2	NA	TRBV10-2	TRBJ2-7
TGTGCCAGCAGTAACAACAGGAACACCGGGGAGCTGTTTTTT	CASSNNRNTGELFF	NA	NA	TRBV6-1	TRBJ2-2
TGTGCCAGCAGTTCGCCAACAGGGGTAAGGGGAGCCCGGGGGTCCTACGAGCAGTACTTC	CASSSPTGVRGARGSYEQYF	NA	once	TRBV28	TRBJ2-7
TGTGCCAGCAGCTTAGGGACAGGGGGCAATACGCAGTATTTT	CASSLGTGGNTQYF	TRBD1	NA	TRBV7-7	TRBJ2-3
TGTGCCAGCTCTCACTTGACAGCCTTGAACACTGAAGCTTTCTTT	CASSHLTALNTEAFF	NA	few	TRBV19	TRBJ1-1
TGTGCCATCAGGGCAGGGGACGATACGCAGTATTTT	CAIRAGDDTQYF	NA	NA	TRBV10-3	TRBJ2-3
TGTGCCACGACAGGGACAGGGATGACCGATACGCAGTATTTT	CATTGTGMTDTQYF	TRBD1	NA	TRBV10-3	TRBJ2-3
TGTGCCAGCAGCCAAGAGAGGCAGGGGGACGACGAGCAGTACTTC	CASSQERQGDDEQYF	TRBD1	NA	TRBV14	TRBJ2-7
TGCGCCAGCAGGGGTATCTTACAGAACCCACGTGGCTACACCTTC	CASRGILQNPRGYTF	NA	NA	TRBV4-1	TRBJ1-2
TGTGCCAGCAGCTTCCTAGCGGGAGGGTACAATGAGCAGTTCTTC	CASSFLAGGYNEQFF	TRBD2	few	TRBV11-3	TRBJ2-1
TGTGCCAGCAGCCAAGAGGGGTTGAACAGGGAAAGGGATAGGACTAATGAAAAACTGTTTTTT	CASSQEGLNRERDRTNEKLFF	NA	NA	TRBV4-2	TRBJ1-4
TGTGCCAGCAGCCGGGGACAGGGTCGGGGACAGCCCCAGCATTTT	CASSRGQGRGQPQHF	TRBD1	once	TRBV27	TRBJ1-5
TGCGCCAGCAGCTTGGGTCCCCGCGCGAACACCGGGGAGCTGTTTTTT	CASSLGPRANTGELFF	NA	NA	TRBV5-1	TRBJ2-2
TGTGCCAGCAGTTTACGAGCGGGAGGGCCCCCAAGCTCCTACGAGCAGTACTTC	CASSLRAGGPPSSYEQYF	TRBD2	NA	TRBV27	TRBJ2-7
TGTGCCAGCAGAGCGGGAGGCGAGCAGTACTTC	CASRAGGEQYF	TRBD2	once	TRBV6-6	TRBJ2-7
TGTGCCAGCAGCCCCCCGGGACAGGGGTACTACGAGCAGTACTTC	CASSPPGQGYYEQYF	TRBD1	NA	TRBV7-9	TRBJ2-7
TGTGCCAGCAAAGCGGGAGGGGTCCAAGAGACCCAGTACTTC	CASKAGGVQETQYF	TRBD2	NA	TRBV11-2	TRBJ2-5
TGTGCCAGCAGGACAGGGGTTAAAACTGAAGCTTTCTTT	CASRTGVKTEAFF	TRBD1	NA	TRBV6-1	TRBJ1-1
TGTGCCAGCAGCGTATCCTTCACTAGTTACACAGATACGCAGTATTTT	CASSVSFTSYTDTQYF	NA	few	TRBV9	TRBJ2-3
TGCAGCGTCAACAGGGATTCGAACACCGGGGAGCTGTTTTTT	CSVNRDSNTGELFF	NA	few	TRBV29-1	TRBJ2-2
TGTGCCAGCAGCGTTGGACTAGGCAATGAGCAGTTCTTC	CASSVGLGNEQFF	TRBD2	few	TRBV9	TRBJ2-1
TGTGCCAGCAGGGAACTAGCGGGAGGGTCCAATGAGCAGTTCTTC	CASRELAGGSNEQFF	TRBD2	few	TRBV6-1	TRBJ2-1
TGTGCCAGCCGACTAGCGGGAAGCTACGAGCAGTACTTC	CASRLAGSYEQYF	TRBD2	NA	TRBV27	TRBJ2-7
TGTGCCAGCAGCTTACATGGGGGCTGGACAGATACGCAGTATTTT	CASSLHGGWTDTQYF	NA	NA	TRBV7-9	TRBJ2-3
TGTGCCAGCAGCCGAAGGACTAGCGGGAGTAGGGATGAGCAGTTCTTC	CASSRRTSGSRDEQFF	TRBD2	NA	TRBV7-8	TRBJ2-1
TGTGCCAGCAGTGACAGGGGACAGGGCGGTGAAAAACTGTTTTTT	CASSDRGQGGEKLFF	TRBD1	NA	TRBV2	TRBJ1-4
TGTGCCAGTAGTATAGGAGGACTAGCGGGAGGAACCGGGGAGCTGTTTTTT	CASSIGGLAGGTGELFF	TRBD2	NA	TRBV19	TRBJ2-2
TGTGCCAGCGCGAGACAGGATAGCAATCAGCCCCAGCATTTT	CASARQDSNQPQHF	NA	NA	TRBV27	TRBJ1-5
TGTGCCAGCAGCCCGACTGGAAGCTCCTATAATTCACCCCTCCACTTT	CASSPTGSSYNSPLHF	NA	NA	TRBV5-6	TRBJ1-6